Reported below is one TCR beta chain. The data were taken from a study of blood T cell repertoires in COVID-19. Study background: COVID-19 samples from acute and convalescent phases originated in the United States, Italy and Spain. Nucleic acid was either cDNA or gDNA, and it came from T cells, B-cell-depleted T cells, or PBMCs.

Looked up from germline, CDR1 is MGHDK and CDR2 is SYGVNS. This CDR3 region has 15 residues. The V and J ends lost 3 bases and 3 bases respectively, with 14 bases between them. Under the authors' procedure: Reference gene primer amplification in the assay estimated nucleated cell counts. TCRdb's copy holds only in-frame clones and misses some; the assay was immunoSEQ multiplex PCR. The V and J calls and the clone size are those of that table, but D and trimming were determined from the DNA. The table records 45,000 to 60,000 clones, roughly four fifths of them present only once. The TCR originated in a woman aged 55-70 years with acute or convalescent COVID-19. The sequenced sample consisted of peripheral blood. The rearrangement uses TRBV25-1 and TRBJ1-2, with D possibly TRBD1 on 5 matching bases. CDR3 DNA: TGTGCCAGCAGTGACCCCAGGGAACTTGACTATGGCTACACCTTC. Encoded protein: CASSDPRELDYGYTF.